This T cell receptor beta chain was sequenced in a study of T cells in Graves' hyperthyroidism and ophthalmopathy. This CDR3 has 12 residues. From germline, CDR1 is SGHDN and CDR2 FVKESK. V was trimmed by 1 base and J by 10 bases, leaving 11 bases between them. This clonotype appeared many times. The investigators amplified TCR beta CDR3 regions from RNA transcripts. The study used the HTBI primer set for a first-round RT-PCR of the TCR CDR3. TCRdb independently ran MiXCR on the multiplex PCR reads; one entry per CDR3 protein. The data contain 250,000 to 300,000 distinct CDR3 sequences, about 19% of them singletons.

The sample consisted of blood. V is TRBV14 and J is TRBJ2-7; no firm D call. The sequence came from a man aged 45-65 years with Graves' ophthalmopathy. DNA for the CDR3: TGTGCCAGCAGCCAAGCCGCGTCCGGACAGTACTTC. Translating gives CASSQAASGQYF.